This T cell receptor beta chain emerged from a study of shared clonotypes between healthy human individuals. Findings and caveats of the study: Donor clonotype sharing was expected to depend on sequencing depth. Limitation of the genetic and exposure-history diversity represented came from the few donors.

V lost 5 bases and J 6 bases, leaving 8 bases between the germline ends. The CDR3 is 11 amino acids. Germline loops: CDR1 SNHLY, CDR2 FYNNEI. The donors were adults (healthy and HIV-negative) with no recent acute infections or vaccinations. Produced via immunoSEQ multiplex PCR; TCRdb's table is partial and in-frame only. The sample shows 450,000 to 500,000 clones, approximately 80% of them seen only once. Comment on this clone: Its cognate antigen is unknown.

The rearrangement uses TRBV2 and TRBJ2-7; the D is unclear. The material sequenced was PBMCs. The clonotype was recovered from a woman in her 40s in good health. Some clones in this sample may be carry-over from other donors' samples. The CDR3 DNA is TGTGCCAGCAGTCTAGACGGCGAGCAGTACTTC. Its protein is CASSLDGEQYF.